Listed here is a single TCR beta chain. The antigen is not known. At one end, the junction sequence differs from germline, possibly due to a read error. RNA transcripts served as the template for amplifying TCR beta CDR3 regions. The study used the HTBI primer set for a first-round RT-PCR of the TCR CDR3. Each CDR3 protein gets one entry after TCRdb re-called the multiplex PCR reads with MiXCR. The repertoire holds 89,000 or so distinct CDR3 sequences, with roughly 39% as singletons. These data are taken from a study of T cells in Graves' hyperthyroidism and ophthalmopathy. Regarding the study as a whole: Peripheral blood also featured most of the thyroid clonotypes expanded above 0.001.

Uncontrolled infection, other autoimmune disease, pregnancy and lactation each barred patients from inclusion. The CDR3 totals 17 residues. Germline-derived CDR1 and CDR2 are SNHLY and FYNNEI. V and J are TRBV2 and TRBJ2-2; 12 bases fit TRBD1. This TCR was recovered from a woman in her 30s with Graves' hyperthyroidism. Sample: peripheral blood or thyroid tissue (not recorded which). CDR3: CASSLEGQGAPTGELFF. The CDR3 coding sequence is TGTGCCAGCAGCTTAGAGGGACAGGGGGCTCCAACCGGGGAGCTATTTTTT.